This T cell receptor (beta chain) was observed in a study of blood T cell repertoires in COVID-19. This CDR3 is built from 13 residues. Germline-derived CDR1 and CDR2 are SEHNR and FQNEAQ (reference sequence). Unmatched junction bases numbered 1, after V lost 2 bases and J lost 5 bases. The authors' processing: Quantification of nucleated cells was approximated via reference gene primer amplification. Produced via immunoSEQ multiplex PCR; TCRdb's table is partial and in-frame only. V and J calls and clone size come straight from that table; D and trimming were deduced from the DNA. This sample has 350,000 to 400,000 clones, with roughly nine tenths found just once. Allocation to cohorts depended on clinical history reported by the participants. Two negative PCRs, clearance, or symptom resolution had been documented for recovered Cohort 3 donors.

The V call is TRBV7-9, the J call TRBJ1-2; 8 bases map to TRBD1. Sequenced input: PBMCs or T cells enriched from blood (not recorded which). This TCR was sampled from a young man who had recovered from COVID-19. The CDR3 sequence: CASSLRTGYGYTF. The CDR3 DNA reads TGTGCCAGCAGCTTACGGACAGGGTATGGCTACACCTTC.